Following are 24 T cell receptor beta chains from one sample sequenced in a study of human T cells and chemical hapten exposure. MiXCR, run by TCRdb on the 5' RACE reads, gives a single entry per CDR3 protein. The sample shows under 150,000 distinct CDR3 sequences, 19% of them seen only once. Total RNA came from unfractionated whole blood. The source of these receptors is a human donor in good health.

The J gene is TRBJ1-5, the V gene TRBV7-8; no reliable D call. V lost 0 bases to trimming and J lost 6 bases, with 9 bases between them. The CDR3 totals 14 residues. From germline, CDR1 is SGHVS and CDR2 FQNEAQ. Written as DNA, the CDR3 is TGTGCCAGCAGCTTAGCTGGGGTGGGTCAGCCCCAGCATTTT. Its translation: CASSLAGVGQPQHF.

V usage is TRBV6-1 and J usage is TRBJ1-2; D remains unclear. The V end lost 8 bases, the J end lost 4 bases, and 17 bases lay between the germline ends. CDR3 size: 14 residues. Germline CDR1 MNHNS, CDR2 SASEGT. This CDR3 reads CASYGLRPSYGYTF. The CDR3 coding sequence is TGTGCCAGCTACGGCCTACGACCGAGCTATGGCTACACCTTC.

CDR3 nucleotides: TGTGCCAGTAGTACTTTCCAGGGGGCCTTAAACACTGAAGCTTTCTTT. Translation gives CASSTFQGALNTEAFF. This chain joins TRBV19 and TRBJ1-1, with 8 bases that match TRBD1. Trimming cost V 4 bases and J 2 bases; bases outside gene matches: 9. Germline V gene data show CDR1 as LNHDA and CDR2 as SQIVND (reference sequence). The length of the CDR3 is 16 residues.

There are a few counts of this clonotype. The chain combines TRBV11-2 with TRBJ2-1; unclear D gene. Looked up from germline, CDR1 is SGHAT and CDR2 is FQNNGV. Trimming removed 0 bases from V and 7 bases from J, with 7 bases in between. The CDR3 length is 13 residues. CDR3 nucleotide sequence: TGTGCCAGCAGCTTAGAGACTCGGAATGAGCAGTTCTTC. It is translated as CASSLETRNEQFF.

The chain employs TRBV20-1 and TRBJ2-1; D possibly uses TRBD1 or TRBD2 (5 bases each). Trimming left V 3 bases short and J 6 bases short, with 12 bases between. This CDR3 spans 13 amino acids. Germline assignment: CDR1 DFQATT and CDR2 SNEGSKA (reference sequence). DNA of the CDR3: TGCAGTGCTAGTTGGGCGAGGGGCAATGAGCAGTTCTTC. This gives the protein CSASWARGNEQFF.

This clonotype has just a few counts. This chain links TRBV20-1 with TRBJ2-7, with D uncertain. This CDR3 is 12 amino acids long. V was pared by 3 bases and J by 7 bases, with 13 bases between. Germline assignment: CDR1 DFQATT and CDR2 SNEGSKA (reference sequence). The CDR3 nucleotides are TGCAGTGCTAGCTCCGACCAGGAGGAGCAGTACTTC. Protein product: CSASSDQEEQYF.

This clonotype was recorded a few times. The V call is TRBV6-5, the J call TRBJ2-1, with D possibly matching TRBD2 (6 bases). CDR1 is MNHEY, CDR2 SVGAGI, per germline. The CDR3 has 16 residues. Trimming took 0 bases from V and 4 from J, leaving 13 bases between them. CDR3 DNA sequence: TGTGCCAGCAGTTACTCGCCTAGCGCGCAATACAATGAGCAGTTCTTC. Amino acids: CASSYSPSAQYNEQFF.

This clonotype was picked up a small number of times. The chain is built from TRBV11-1 and TRBJ2-5, with 9 nucleotides matching TRBD2. V was pared by 2 bases and J by 3 bases, with 4 bases of the junction left unmatched. CDR1 is SGHAT and CDR2 is FQDESV in the germline V gene (reference sequence). CDR3 length equals 15 residues. This CDR3 reads CASSLLAGREETQYF. In DNA form, the CDR3 reads TGTGCCAGCAGCTTACTAGCGGGAAGGGAAGAGACCCAGTACTTC.

The V and J genes are TRBV2 and TRBJ2-1; 13 bases fit TRBD2. This CDR3 is 15 amino acids long. CDR1 and CDR2 from the germline V gene are SNHLY and FYNNEI. After removal of 6 bases from V and 8 bases from J, the junction contained 7 bases not matched to a gene. CDR3 nucleotide sequence: TGTGCCAGCAGGAGGACTAGCGGGAGTGTTGATGAGCAGTTCTTC. It yields the protein CASRRTSGSVDEQFF.

This clonotype appeared a few times. The rearrangement links TRBV25-1 to TRBJ1-6; TRBD1 might be the D (5 bases). V lost 8 bases, J lost 6 bases, and 11 bases lay in between. The CDR3 consists of 13 residues. Germline V gives CDR1 MGHDK, CDR2 SYGVNS. CDR3 residues: CASSRGVNSPLHF. As DNA, the CDR3 is TGTGCCAGCTCAAGAGGGGTTAATTCACCCCTCCACTTT. Looking up the rest from reference TRBV25-1 and TRBJ1-6 gives the full variable domain: EADIYQTPRYLVIGTGKKITLECSQTMGHDKMYWYQQDPGMELHLIHYSYGVNSTEKGDLSSESTVSRIRTEHFPLTLESARPSHTSQYLCASSRGVNSPLHFGNGTRLTVT.

This sequence joins TRBV28 and TRBJ2-7; the D gene is possibly TRBD1 (5 bases). The CDR3 contains 15 residues. Germline V lookup: CDR1 MDHEN, CDR2 SYDVKM. V was trimmed by 7 bases and J by 4 bases, leaving 20 bases between them. CDR3 in amino acids: CASTSQTATAYEQYF. The CDR3 DNA reads TGTGCCAGCACCTCTCAGACAGCCACCGCTTACGAGCAGTACTTC.

This clonotype occurred a few times. The V call is TRBV12-3 or TRBV12-4, the J call TRBJ1-6; TRBD1 matches 9 bases. V lost 7 bases to trimming and J lost 7 bases; unmatched junction nucleotides: 5. The CDR3 is 14 amino acids. The CDR3 DNA reads TGTGCCAGCATCCGGACAGGGGAGAATTCACCCCTCCACTTT. This encodes CASIRTGENSPLHF.

The genes are TRBV23-1 and TRBJ2-5; a possible D gene is TRBD2 (5 bases). TRBV23-1 is treated as an ORF (open reading frame) with a function not yet certain. This CDR3 comprises 17 residues. The V and J ends lost 2 bases and 1 base respectively, with 17 bases between them. In nucleotides, the CDR3 is TGCGCCAGCAGTCAACGGTTCGGTAGCGCGTTCCAAGAGACCCAGTACTTC. Amino acid sequence: CASSQRFGSAFQETQYF.

V usage is TRBV12-3 or TRBV12-4 and J usage is TRBJ2-3, with D possibly TRBD2 on 6 matching bases. V was pared by 7 bases and J by 5 bases, with 19 bases between. CDR3 size: 15 residues. CDR3 in amino acids: CASTLRLAQGDTQYF. CDR3 nucleotide sequence: TGTGCCAGCACCCTGAGGCTAGCGCAGGGAGATACGCAGTATTTT.

J is TRBJ2-1 and V is TRBV9; TRBD2 matches 14 bases. J gave up 9 bases and V 4 bases, and 9 bases lay outside the gene matches. The CDR3 has 16 residues. The V gene's germline CDR1 is SGDLS and CDR2 YYNGEE. Written as DNA, the CDR3 is TGTGCCAGCAGCCTGGGACTAGCGGGAGCTGAGGGTGAGCAGTTCTTC. Its protein product is CASSLGLAGAEGEQFF.

The chain is built from TRBV14 and TRBJ2-1; D is undetermined. The V gene lost 4 bases and the J gene lost 9 bases, with 19 bases spanning the gap. Germline loops: CDR1 SGHDN, CDR2 FVKESK. The CDR3 contains 15 residues. CDR3 in DNA: TGTGCCAGCAGCCGCCAATGGCCTTTTAAGGGTGAGCAGTTCTTC. This translates into CASSRQWPFKGEQFF.

A few counts support this clonotype. The V call is TRBV28, the J call TRBJ2-5; 7 bases map to TRBD1. CDR3 length: 13 amino acids. Germline-derived CDR1 and CDR2 are MDHEN and SYDVKM. The junction had 6 bases not matched to a gene; V was cut back by 5 bases and J by 6 bases. CDR3 loop: CASSTTGEKTQYF. As DNA, the CDR3 is TGTGCCAGCAGTACAACAGGGGAAAAGACCCAGTACTTC.

V is TRBV4-2 and J is TRBJ1-1; possible D gene TRBD1, 6 bases. There are 16 residues in the CDR3. Germline-derived CDR1 and CDR2 are LGHNA and YNFKEQ. The V gene lost 0 bases and the J gene lost 1 base, with 12 bases spanning the gap. The CDR3 nucleotides read TGTGCCAGCAGCCAAGATCGCAACAGGGAGAACACTGAAGCTTTCTTT. This sequence encodes CASSQDRNRENTEAFF.

The genes are TRBV12-3 or TRBV12-4 and TRBJ1-5; 9 bases match TRBD1. The CDR3 spans 15 residues. Germline trimming cut 6 bases from V and 5 bases from J; bases unmatched to any gene: 8. CDR3 bases: TGTGCCAGCAGACCGGACAGGGGAGGTGATCAGCCCCAGCATTTT. Amino acid sequence: CASRPDRGGDQPQHF.

This clonotype was counted between two and nine times. The V and J genes are TRBV24-1 and TRBJ2-5; possibly TRBD2 for D (6 bases). The V and J ends lost 4 bases and 3 bases respectively, with 8 bases between them. The V gene's germline CDR1 is KGHDR and CDR2 SFDVKD. The CDR3 has 13 amino acids. CDR3 sequence (DNA): TGTGCCACCAGTGACGGAGGGAAAGAGACCCAGTACTTC. Protein: CATSDGGKETQYF.

This clonotype was counted at least ten times. The chain combines TRBV30 with TRBJ1-4; D unresolved. Trimming left V 0 bases short and J 8 bases short, with 16 bases between. This CDR3 is built from 15 residues. Per the germline V gene, CDR1 is GTSNPN and CDR2 is SVGIG (reference sequence). Written as DNA, the CDR3 is TGTGCCTGGAGTGTCCGGTCCTCCCCATCGGAAAAACTGTTTTTT. Residues: CAWSVRSSPSEKLFF.

V gene TRBV5-6 combines with J gene TRBJ1-2, with D tentatively TRBD1 (5 bases). The CDR3 length is 13 residues. V was shortened by 4 bases and J by 7 bases, with 14 bases between the two germline ends. Germline V gives CDR1 SGHDT, CDR2 YYEEEE. For the CDR3, the DNA is TGTGCCAGCAGCGGTACAGGTCCCGGTGGCTACACCTTC. Amino acids: CASSGTGPGGYTF.

J is TRBJ2-2 and V is TRBV5-5; 7 positions match TRBD2. The CDR3 has 14 amino acids. The ends lost 4 bases at V and 7 bases at J; junction bases unmatched: 7. Germline V gene data show CDR1 as SGHKS and CDR2 as YYEKEE (reference sequence). The CDR3: CASSPARGSGELFF. As DNA, the CDR3 is TGTGCCAGCAGCCCGGCGCGGGGGAGCGGGGAGCTGTTTTTT.

Only a few counts were recorded for this clonotype. The rearrangement joins TRBV5-1 to TRBJ2-7; 10 positions match TRBD1. The CDR3 length is 16 residues. The junction had 10 bases not matched to a gene; V was cut back by 4 bases and J by 3 bases. CDR1 is SGHRS, CDR2 YFSETQ, per germline. CDR3 nucleotides: TGCGCCAGCAGCACAAACTCCGGGACAGGGGACTACGAGCAGTACTTC. It is translated as CASSTNSGTGDYEQYF.